The table lists the clone carrying this T cell receptor beta chain with a count of one. These data come from a study of blood T cell repertoires in COVID-19. Study summary: The United States, Italy and Spain provided the acute and convalescent COVID-19 samples. T cells, B-cell-depleted T cells, or PBMCs provided the cDNA or gDNA that served as material.

This CDR3 spans 14 amino acids. V gave up 7 bases and J gave up 0 bases, with 12 bases separating them. Germline CDR1 and CDR2: MNHEY and SVGAGI. The authors' processing: Nucleated cell counts were estimated from reference gene primer amplification. Repertoires were generated with immunoSEQ multiplex PCR, while TCRdb's copy carries only in-frame clones and drops some. The V and J calls and clone size are taken from that table; D and trimming were inferred from the DNA. Of about 250,000 clones in the sample, 88% were seen once. The gene calls are TRBV6-5 and TRBJ1-1; D remains unclear. The specimen sequenced was peripheral blood. The receptor's source is an older man with acute or convalescent COVID-19. Here the CDR3 reads CASTESGLNTEAFF. CDR3 nucleotide sequence: TGTGCCAGCACCGAATCGGGGTTGAACACTGAAGCTTTCTTT.